Listed here is a single T cell receptor (beta chain). What it binds is not known. This CDR3 is built from 15 residues. Germline lookup yields CDR1 LGHNA and CDR2 YNFKEQ. The J segment lost 5 bases and the V segment lost 4 bases, leaving 4 bases of the junction unmatched. Sequencing of TCR beta was undertaken in CD8+ and CD4+ T cells derived from blood. TEMRA cells were FACS-enriched and CD8+ and CD4+ T cells negatively isolated. After extraction with the RNeasy kit, roughly 0.45 to 1 ug of the RNA was reverse transcribed using random hexamers. The immunoSEQ assay covered 54 Vbeta and 13 Jbeta segments for CDR3. MiXCR, applied by TCRdb to the immunoSEQ multiplex PCR reads, yields one record per CDR3 protein. The sample lists about 190,000 distinct CDR3 sequences, around 95% occurring once. This entry belongs to a study of CD8 T cells in Susac syndrome. Findings and limits, study-wide: CD4+ T cell repertoires in Susac syndrome lacked clonal expansion.

Sequenced input: CD4+ T cells from PBMCs. The receptor was derived from a human donor with Susac syndrome. This chain uses TRBV4-2 with TRBJ2-2, with 10 bases fitting TRBD1. DNA for the CDR3: TGTGCCAGCAGCCGCCCGGGACAGGGGACCGGGGAGCTGTTTTTT. It specifies CASSRPGQGTGELFF.